A selection of T cell receptor beta chains follows, all from one sample in a study of beta chain features in type 1 diabetes. Here immunoSEQ multiplex PCR was the method, and the copy in TCRdb shows in-frame clones only, minus some. The data show over 600,000 clones, about an eighth seen once. The sample taken for sequencing was naive CD4+ T cells from blood. The receptors stem from a young man with type 1 diabetes. The CDR3 runs from the conserved cysteine through the conserved F or W. The order of the fields is CDR3 DNA, CDR3 protein, clone size, V gene, D gene, J gene. The D gene is left open where the match is weak. The size field is filled for only some rows; it gives once, few, many or a size class.

cdr3_nt: TGCGCCAGCAGCTTGGGTATTACCCAAGAGACCCAGTACTTC
cdr3_aa: CASSLGITQETQYF
clone_size: -
v_call: TRBV5-1
d_call: -
j_call: TRBJ2-5

cdr3_nt: TGTGCCAGCAGCCATCGGTCTTCCCATGGCTACACCTTC
cdr3_aa: CASSHRSSHGYTF
clone_size: -
v_call: TRBV5-4
d_call: -
j_call: TRBJ1-2

cdr3_nt: TGCGCCAGCAGCCAAGATGGACAGGGGGTGAATTCACCCCTCCACTTT
cdr3_aa: CASSQDGQGVNSPLHF
clone_size: few
v_call: TRBV4-3
d_call: TRBD1
j_call: TRBJ1-6

cdr3_nt: TGTGCCAGCAGCCCGACACGGGATAGGTCGCGTCTCCTCCACTTT
cdr3_aa: CASSPTRDRSRLLHF
clone_size: -
v_call: TRBV11-2
d_call: -
j_call: TRBJ1-6

cdr3_nt: TGTGCCAGCAATGGCAGGAGATACATGAACACTGAAGCTTTCTTT
cdr3_aa: CASNGRRYMNTEAFF
clone_size: -
v_call: TRBV6-1
d_call: -
j_call: TRBJ1-1

cdr3_nt: TGTGCCAGCAGAGGACTGCAATACGAGCAGTACTTC
cdr3_aa: CASRGLQYEQYF
clone_size: few
v_call: TRBV6-5
d_call: -
j_call: TRBJ2-7

cdr3_nt: TGTGCCAGCAGCCCGGGACAGTTTTATGGCTACACCTTC
cdr3_aa: CASSPGQFYGYTF
clone_size: -
v_call: TRBV7-9
d_call: TRBD1
j_call: TRBJ1-2

cdr3_nt: TGTGCCAGCAGTGAGGTCGATAGGGGCCGGGCTAATGAAAAACTGTTTTTT
cdr3_aa: CASSEVDRGRANEKLFF
clone_size: -
v_call: TRBV27
d_call: -
j_call: TRBJ1-4

cdr3_nt: TGTGCCAGCTCGGGCCCCCAAGGGAACACTGAAGCTTTCTTT
cdr3_aa: CASSGPQGNTEAFF
clone_size: -
v_call: TRBV18
d_call: -
j_call: TRBJ1-1

cdr3_nt: TGTGCCAGCAGTGAAGCGCGGGCAGACAATGAGCAGTTCTTC
cdr3_aa: CASSEARADNEQFF
clone_size: -
v_call: TRBV2
d_call: -
j_call: TRBJ2-1

cdr3_nt: TGTGCCAGCAGCTGGACAGGGGGCGCGTGGGAGACCCAGTACTTC
cdr3_aa: CASSWTGGAWETQYF
clone_size: -
v_call: TRBV7-9
d_call: TRBD1
j_call: TRBJ2-5

cdr3_nt: TGTGCCAGCAGCCCTAGGGGTACTGGGGCCAACGTCCTGACTTTC
cdr3_aa: CASSPRGTGANVLTF
clone_size: -
v_call: TRBV9
d_call: -
j_call: TRBJ2-6

cdr3_nt: TGTGCCAGCTCACCTTCAACCCCCTGGACAGGGGGCGGTGAAAAACTGTTTTTT
cdr3_aa: CASSPSTPWTGGGEKLFF
clone_size: few
v_call: TRBV18
d_call: TRBD1
j_call: TRBJ1-4

cdr3_nt: TGTGCCAGCAGTTACTCGCTAGCGGGCGGCTACGAGCAGTACTTC
cdr3_aa: CASSYSLAGGYEQYF
clone_size: few
v_call: TRBV6-5
d_call: TRBD2
j_call: TRBJ2-7

cdr3_nt: TGTGCCAGCAGTTTAGGACCCAATCCCTACGAGCAGTACTTC
cdr3_aa: CASSLGPNPYEQYF
clone_size: -
v_call: TRBV27
d_call: -
j_call: TRBJ2-7

cdr3_nt: TGTGCCAGCAGTTACGCCAGGGGTGGGGATACGCAGTATTTT
cdr3_aa: CASSYARGGDTQYF
clone_size: -
v_call: TRBV6-6
d_call: -
j_call: TRBJ2-3

cdr3_nt: TGTGCCTGGAGTTTGGGCTCCTATAATTCACCCCTCCACTTT
cdr3_aa: CAWSLGSYNSPLHF
clone_size: -
v_call: TRBV30
d_call: -
j_call: TRBJ1-6

cdr3_nt: TGTGCCAGCAGTTTGGAGTACAATGAGCAGTTCTTC
cdr3_aa: CASSLEYNEQFF
clone_size: -
v_call: TRBV28
d_call: -
j_call: TRBJ2-1

cdr3_nt: TGTGCCAGCAGCTTCCCGGGGACCATTAGCACAGATACGCAGTATTTT
cdr3_aa: CASSFPGTISTDTQYF
clone_size: -
v_call: TRBV5-4
d_call: -
j_call: TRBJ2-3

cdr3_nt: TGCAGCGTTGTGGGGGGGCTGAATGAGCAGTTCTTC
cdr3_aa: CSVVGGLNEQFF
clone_size: -
v_call: TRBV29-1
d_call: -
j_call: TRBJ2-1

cdr3_nt: TGTGCCAGCAGCTTGGGGCAGGGCACGGGGAGGGCCAACGTCCTGACTTTC
cdr3_aa: CASSLGQGTGRANVLTF
clone_size: -
v_call: TRBV5-6
d_call: -
j_call: TRBJ2-6

cdr3_nt: TGTGCCAGCAGCTTAGCTCTCGCCTCCCTGGATACGCAGTATTTT
cdr3_aa: CASSLALASLDTQYF
clone_size: -
v_call: TRBV7-2
d_call: -
j_call: TRBJ2-3

cdr3_nt: TGTGCCTGGACGGCCCTAGCGGATAACACAGATACGCAGTATTTT
cdr3_aa: CAWTALADNTDTQYF
clone_size: -
v_call: TRBV30
d_call: TRBD2
j_call: TRBJ2-3

cdr3_nt: TGTGCCAGCAGCGTAGGGGTAGCGGGGAGTAGCACAGATACGCAGTATTTT
cdr3_aa: CASSVGVAGSSTDTQYF
clone_size: -
v_call: TRBV9
d_call: TRBD2
j_call: TRBJ2-3

cdr3_nt: TGCAGCGTTGGGGCAGGGGAGCGTTACGAGCAGTACTTC
cdr3_aa: CSVGAGERYEQYF
clone_size: few
v_call: TRBV29-1
d_call: -
j_call: TRBJ2-7

cdr3_nt: TGTGCCAGCAGTGAAAGGGACAGGGGTTCAGGGACCCAGTACTTC
cdr3_aa: CASSERDRGSGTQYF
clone_size: -
v_call: TRBV6-1
d_call: TRBD1
j_call: TRBJ2-5

cdr3_nt: TGTGCCAGCAGTGGTATCAGTAGCAATCAGCCCCAGCATTTT
cdr3_aa: CASSGISSNQPQHF
clone_size: -
v_call: TRBV2
d_call: -
j_call: TRBJ1-5

cdr3_nt: TGTGCCAGCAGTCTCCTACAGGGGGAAAAACTGTTTTTT
cdr3_aa: CASSLLQGEKLFF
clone_size: -
v_call: TRBV7-9
d_call: TRBD1
j_call: TRBJ1-4

cdr3_nt: TGTGCCAGCAGCCAGCAAGTTGGGGAAAAACTGTTTTTT
cdr3_aa: CASSQQVGEKLFF
clone_size: -
v_call: TRBV14
d_call: -
j_call: TRBJ1-4

cdr3_nt: TGTGCCAGCAGCCCCCGTGGGCCTAGCGGGGGGTACAATGAGCAGTTCTTC
cdr3_aa: CASSPRGPSGGYNEQFF
clone_size: -
v_call: TRBV9
d_call: TRBD2
j_call: TRBJ2-1

cdr3_nt: TGTGCCAGCAGTTCCGACAGTCAAGAGACCCAGTACTTC
cdr3_aa: CASSSDSQETQYF
clone_size: few
v_call: TRBV6-5
d_call: -
j_call: TRBJ2-5

cdr3_nt: TGTGCCAGCTCACCCTCAGGGGTTGGTGAAAAACTGTTTTTT
cdr3_aa: CASSPSGVGEKLFF
clone_size: -
v_call: TRBV18
d_call: -
j_call: TRBJ1-4

cdr3_nt: TGTGCCAGCAGTTATACTAGGGACGAGCAGTACTTC
cdr3_aa: CASSYTRDEQYF
clone_size: -
v_call: TRBV2
d_call: -
j_call: TRBJ2-7

cdr3_nt: TGTGCCAGCAGCGTAGGAGGACAGGGGACGGATGGCTACACCTTC
cdr3_aa: CASSVGGQGTDGYTF
clone_size: few
v_call: TRBV9
d_call: TRBD1
j_call: TRBJ1-2

cdr3_nt: TGTGCCAGCAGCATAGGGACGGCTTCCTACGAGCAGTACTTC
cdr3_aa: CASSIGTASYEQYF
clone_size: -
v_call: TRBV11-2
d_call: -
j_call: TRBJ2-7

cdr3_nt: TGTGCCAGCAGTTACTCGAGCGGGGAGATCAGTGAGACCCAGTACTTC
cdr3_aa: CASSYSSGEISETQYF
clone_size: few
v_call: TRBV6-6
d_call: TRBD2
j_call: TRBJ2-5

cdr3_nt: TGTGCCAGCGAGGTGGGGACGGTGAACTATGGCTACACCTTC
cdr3_aa: CASEVGTVNYGYTF
clone_size: -
v_call: TRBV2
d_call: -
j_call: TRBJ1-2

cdr3_nt: TGCGCCAGCAGCCCCGGAGTTCCAGAGACCCAGTACTTC
cdr3_aa: CASSPGVPETQYF
clone_size: -
v_call: TRBV5-1
d_call: -
j_call: TRBJ2-5

cdr3_nt: TGCGCCAGCAGCCAAGGGGTAAAGAGCTCCTATAATTCACCCCTCCACTTT
cdr3_aa: CASSQGVKSSYNSPLHF
clone_size: -
v_call: TRBV4-3
d_call: -
j_call: TRBJ1-6

cdr3_nt: TGTGCCAGCAGCCAGGGCGGACTGTCTTCCGATACGCAGTATTTT
cdr3_aa: CASSQGGLSSDTQYF
clone_size: few
v_call: TRBV14
d_call: -
j_call: TRBJ2-3

cdr3_nt: TGCAGTGCTAGGGGGAGCGGGGAGCTGTTTTTT
cdr3_aa: CSARGSGELFF
clone_size: -
v_call: TRBV20-1
d_call: -
j_call: TRBJ2-2

cdr3_nt: TGTGCCAGCAACCCGGGACAGAGAAACTATGGCTACACCTTC
cdr3_aa: CASNPGQRNYGYTF
clone_size: -
v_call: TRBV9
d_call: TRBD1
j_call: TRBJ1-2

cdr3_nt: TGCGCCAGCGTGGGACTAGCGGGGGGCACAGATACGCAGTATTTT
cdr3_aa: CASVGLAGGTDTQYF
clone_size: -
v_call: TRBV5-1
d_call: TRBD2
j_call: TRBJ2-3

cdr3_nt: TGTGCCAGCAGTTCGAATGGGAACACTGAAGCTTTCTTT
cdr3_aa: CASSSNGNTEAFF
clone_size: -
v_call: TRBV6-6
d_call: -
j_call: TRBJ1-1

cdr3_nt: TGTGCCAGCAGTTTAGCCGGACAGGGCGCCTCTAATGAGCAGTTCTTC
cdr3_aa: CASSLAGQGASNEQFF
clone_size: few
v_call: TRBV27
d_call: TRBD1
j_call: TRBJ2-1

cdr3_nt: TGTGCCAGCAGCCAGGGACAGGGTTATGGCTACACCTTC
cdr3_aa: CASSQGQGYGYTF
clone_size: -
v_call: TRBV7-2
d_call: TRBD1
j_call: TRBJ1-2

cdr3_nt: TGTGCCAGCAGCCAAGATCTGGGGGCAGGGGGCAATCAGCCCCAGCATTTT
cdr3_aa: CASSQDLGAGGNQPQHF
clone_size: few
v_call: TRBV4-2
d_call: -
j_call: TRBJ1-5

cdr3_nt: TGTGCCAGCAGTGAAGGGAATAGCGGGGGGCGGCAAGAGACCCAGTACTTC
cdr3_aa: CASSEGNSGGRQETQYF
clone_size: few
v_call: TRBV6-1
d_call: TRBD2
j_call: TRBJ2-5

cdr3_nt: TGCGCCAGCAGCCCGGGACAAACCTTCAAACTGTTTTTT
cdr3_aa: CASSPGQTFKLFF
clone_size: -
v_call: TRBV5-1
d_call: -
j_call: TRBJ1-4

cdr3_nt: TGTGCCAGCACGTCCCTACAGACTGGAGGGGACACTGAAGCTTTCTTT
cdr3_aa: CASTSLQTGGDTEAFF
clone_size: few
v_call: TRBV7-8
d_call: -
j_call: TRBJ1-1

cdr3_nt: TGTGCCAGCTTCCCGGGACTAGGAAGGAAAGAGACCCAGTACTTC
cdr3_aa: CASFPGLGRKETQYF
clone_size: few
v_call: TRBV18
d_call: TRBD2
j_call: TRBJ2-5

cdr3_nt: TGCAGCGTTGGGAAGGAGGCAAACATTCAGTACTTC
cdr3_aa: CSVGKEANIQYF
clone_size: once
v_call: TRBV29-1
d_call: -
j_call: TRBJ2-4

cdr3_nt: TGTGCCAGCAGCCCTTTTGGTGGGGCCAACGTCCTGACTTTC
cdr3_aa: CASSPFGGANVLTF
clone_size: few
v_call: TRBV7-9
d_call: -
j_call: TRBJ2-6

cdr3_nt: TGTGCCAGCAGTCCAGAGATTCAAGAGACCCAGTACTTC
cdr3_aa: CASSPEIQETQYF
clone_size: few
v_call: TRBV2
d_call: -
j_call: TRBJ2-5

cdr3_nt: TGTGCCAGCAGCTTTCTCATAGAGACCCAGTACTTC
cdr3_aa: CASSFLIETQYF
clone_size: -
v_call: TRBV7-2
d_call: -
j_call: TRBJ2-5

cdr3_nt: TGTGCCAGCAGCGTAGGGCTCAGCCAAGAGACCCAGTACTTC
cdr3_aa: CASSVGLSQETQYF
clone_size: few
v_call: TRBV9
d_call: -
j_call: TRBJ2-5

cdr3_nt: TGTGCCAGCAGCACCTTTCCGGCAGGGTCAGACGTCCTGACTTTC
cdr3_aa: CASSTFPAGSDVLTF
clone_size: -
v_call: TRBV7-2
d_call: -
j_call: TRBJ2-6

cdr3_nt: TGTGCCAGCAGCGTAGATGCGGGGGAAGATACGCAGTATTTT
cdr3_aa: CASSVDAGEDTQYF
clone_size: -
v_call: TRBV9
d_call: TRBD2
j_call: TRBJ2-3

cdr3_nt: TGTGCCAGCAGCCTCATGGGAGGGTACCAAGAGACCCAGTACTTC
cdr3_aa: CASSLMGGYQETQYF
clone_size: few
v_call: TRBV9
d_call: TRBD2
j_call: TRBJ2-5